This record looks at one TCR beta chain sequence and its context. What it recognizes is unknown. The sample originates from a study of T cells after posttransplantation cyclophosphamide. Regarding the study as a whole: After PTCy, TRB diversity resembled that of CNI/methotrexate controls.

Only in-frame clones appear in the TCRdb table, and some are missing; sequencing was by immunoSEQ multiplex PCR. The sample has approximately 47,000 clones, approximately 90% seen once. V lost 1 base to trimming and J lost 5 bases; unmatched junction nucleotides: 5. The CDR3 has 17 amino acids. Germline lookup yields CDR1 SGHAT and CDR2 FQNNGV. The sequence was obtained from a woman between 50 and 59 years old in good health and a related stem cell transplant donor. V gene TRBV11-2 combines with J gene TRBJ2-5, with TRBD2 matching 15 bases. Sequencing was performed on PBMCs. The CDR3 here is CASSLGGLAGGRETQYF. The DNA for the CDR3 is TGTGCCAGCAGCTTAGGGGGACTAGCGGGGGGTCGGGAGACCCAGTACTTC.